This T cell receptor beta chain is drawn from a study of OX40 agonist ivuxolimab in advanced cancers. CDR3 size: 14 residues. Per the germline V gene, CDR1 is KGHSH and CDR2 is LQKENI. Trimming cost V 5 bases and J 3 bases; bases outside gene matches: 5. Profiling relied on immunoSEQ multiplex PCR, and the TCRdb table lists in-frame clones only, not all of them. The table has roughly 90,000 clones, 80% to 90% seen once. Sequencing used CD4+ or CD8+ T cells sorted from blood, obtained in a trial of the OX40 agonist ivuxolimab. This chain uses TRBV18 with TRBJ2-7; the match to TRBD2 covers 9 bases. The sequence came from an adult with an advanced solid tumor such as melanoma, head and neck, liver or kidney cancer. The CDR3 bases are TGTGCCAGCTCAGGCGGACTAGCGAACTACGAGCAGTACTTC. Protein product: CASSGGLANYEQYF. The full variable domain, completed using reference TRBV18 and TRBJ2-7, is NAGVMQNPRHLVRRRGQEARLRCSPMKGHSHVYWYRQLPEEGLKFMVYLQKENIIDESGMPKERFSAEFPKEGPSILRIQQVVRGDSAAYFCASSGGLANYEQYFGPGTRLTVT.